The clone carrying this T cell receptor beta chain was seen ten or more times. Its antigen is undetermined. TCRdb's copy holds only in-frame clones and misses some; the assay was immunoSEQ multiplex PCR. This sample carries some 140,000 clones, roughly nine tenths of them seen once, and the ten largest clones take under 3%. Trimming removed 2 bases from V and 5 bases from J, with 13 bases in between. The CDR3 has 14 residues. The germline V gene encodes CDR1 SGDLS and CDR2 YYNGEE. This specimen comes from a study of cytomegalovirus exposure and HLA in healthy donors. Study-wide results and caveats: The study flagged around 160 TCR beta chains as cytomegalovirus-associated. The tendency of first-cohort TCR clusters to co-occur in the 120 or so validation repertoires was the finding of a later analysis.

This clonotype was obtained from a man between 18 and 29 years old in good health and CMV-seronegative. Sequencing was done on a sample of PBMCs. The chain links TRBV9 to TRBJ1-1; maybe TRBD1 (5 bases). The CDR3 DNA reads TGTGCCAGCAGCGTGGTCGGGGGGAGGACTGAAGCTTTCTTT. This translates into CASSVVGGRTEAFF.